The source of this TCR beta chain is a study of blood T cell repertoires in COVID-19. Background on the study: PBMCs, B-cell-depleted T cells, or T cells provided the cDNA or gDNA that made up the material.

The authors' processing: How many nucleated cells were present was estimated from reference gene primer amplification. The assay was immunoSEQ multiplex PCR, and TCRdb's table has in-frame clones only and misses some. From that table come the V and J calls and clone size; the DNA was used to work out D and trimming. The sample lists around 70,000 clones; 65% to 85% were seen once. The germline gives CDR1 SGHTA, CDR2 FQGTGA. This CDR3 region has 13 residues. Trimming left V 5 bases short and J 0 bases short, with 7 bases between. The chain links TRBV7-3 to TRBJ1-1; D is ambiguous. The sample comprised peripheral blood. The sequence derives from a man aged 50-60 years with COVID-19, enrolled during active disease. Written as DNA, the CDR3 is TGTGCCAGCAGCACTACACTGAACACTGAAGCTTTCTTT. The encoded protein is CASSTTLNTEAFF.